The rows below give T cell receptor beta chains drawn from one sample of a study of T cells after yellow fever vaccination. TCRdb passed the 5' RACE reads through MiXCR, listing each CDR3 protein once. The sample yields a few hundred thousand distinct CDR3 sequences, less than 20% seen once. The material was PBMCs, obtained about 5 days after the first yellow fever vaccination. Receptors originate from a man between 18 and 29 years old who received the YFV17D yellow fever vaccine. CDR3s include the opening cysteine and the closing phenylalanine or tryptophan. D genes are given only for firm matches. Size is stated for part of the rows, as once, few or many counts, or as a class when the clone is expanded.

abundance | len | d_gene | j_gene | v_gene | CDR3aa | CDR3nt
many | 14 | . | TRBJ2-5 | TRBV20-1 | CSARDSATQETQYF | TGCAGTGCTAGAGATAGCGCTACCCAAGAGACCCAGTACTTC
. | 14 | . | TRBJ1-2 | TRBV20-1 | CSARRPTDVHGYTF | TGCAGTGCTAGGAGGCCCACGGACGTCCATGGCTACACCTTC
. | 14 | . | TRBJ1-1 | TRBV20-1 | CSARDLHGGTEAFF | TGCAGTGCTAGAGATCTACATGGGGGGACTGAAGCTTTCTTT
. | 16 | . | TRBJ2-5 | TRBV5-1 | CASSLGGVSGQETQYF | TGCGCCAGCAGCTTGGGAGGGGTGTCTGGGCAAGAGACCCAGTACTTC
. | 15 | . | TRBJ2-3 | TRBV5-1 | CTSRFLALGTDTQYF | TGCACCAGCAGGTTCCTCGCCCTTGGCACAGATACGCAGTATTTT
. | 20 | TRBD2 | TRBJ2-6 | TRBV7-3 | CASSLLPSGGADSGANVLTF | TGTGCCAGCAGCTTATTGCCTAGCGGGGGTGCTGACTCTGGGGCCAACGTCCTGACTTTC
. | 13 | . | TRBJ1-1 | TRBV30 | CAWSVTLGTEAFF | TGTGCCTGGAGCGTAACCCTAGGCACTGAAGCTTTCTTT
. | 16 | . | TRBJ2-3 | TRBV4-2 | CASSQEAATSTDTQYF | TGTGCCAGCAGCCAAGAGGCCGCGACCTCCACAGATACGCAGTATTTT
. | 12 | . | TRBJ1-5 | TRBV5-1 | CASSLPGGPQHF | TGCGCCAGCAGCTTACCGGGAGGGCCCCAGCATTTT
. | 12 | . | TRBJ2-1 | TRBV20-1 | CSAGESGPEQFF | TGCAGTGCGGGAGAAAGCGGCCCTGAGCAGTTCTTC
. | 14 | . | TRBJ2-3 | TRBV6-2/TRBV6-3 | CASRRTKSTDTQYF | TGTGCCAGCAGGAGGACTAAAAGCACAGATACGCAGTATTTT
many | 13 | . | TRBJ1-5 | TRBV7-9 | CASSADSNQPQHF | TGTGCCAGCAGCGCGGACAGCAATCAGCCCCAGCATTTT
many | 15 | TRBD1 | TRBJ2-2 | TRBV12-3/TRBV12-4 | CASSLRGPNTGELFF | TGTGCCAGCAGTTTAAGGGGGCCGAACACCGGGGAGCTGTTTTTT
many | 13 | . | TRBJ2-5 | TRBV5-1 | CASSPGTRETQYF | TGCGCCAGCAGCCCAGGGACCAGAGAGACCCAGTACTTC
. | 13 | . | TRBJ2-5 | TRBV19 | CASTSPGQETQYF | TGTGCCAGTACCAGCCCGGGGCAAGAGACCCAGTACTTC
. | 14 | TRBD2 | TRBJ2-7 | TRBV7-8 | CASLGGLAGVEQYF | TGTGCCAGCCTAGGGGGACTAGCGGGGGTCGAGCAGTACTTC
few | 12 | . | TRBJ2-7 | TRBV5-1 | CASSPLEGEQYF | TGCGCCAGCAGCCCCCTAGAGGGCGAGCAGTACTTC
few | 14 | . | TRBJ2-1 | TRBV7-3 | CASSGAGYSDEQFF | TGTGCCAGCAGCGGGGCGGGATACAGCGATGAGCAGTTCTTC